The table lists the clone carrying this TCR beta chain with a count of one. This sample is part of a study of memory CD4+ T cells and cytomegalovirus serostatus. Across the whole study: Healthy Belgian adult donors included about nine CMV-positive and more than 20 CMV-negative people.

J gave up 5 bases and V 1 base, and 5 bases lay outside the gene matches. Germline CDR1 reads SEHNR; CDR2 reads FQNEAQ (reference sequence). The CDR3 is made up of 15 amino acids. The sort gate was single viable CD3+CD4+CD8-CD45RO+ cells for memory CD4+ T cells. Donors' CMV status reflects serum IgG against pp150, pp28, p38, p52. In the original workflow: After removing out-of-frame reads, 2 million to 2.5 million distinct TCRbeta sequences remained. The method was immunoSEQ multiplex PCR; TCRdb's version includes in-frame clones alone and lacks a portion of them. D and trimming come from the DNA, and the V and J calls and clone size come from that table. The table has about 57,000 clones, less than 85% seen once.

The material sequenced was memory CD4+ T cells from blood. This receptor was identified in an adult in good health and CMV-seronegative. The chain recombines TRBV7-9 with TRBJ2-3, with TRBD1 identical over 8 bases. The CDR3 sequence is CASSLGTGTIDTQYF. The CDR3 region has the DNA TGTGCCAGCAGCTTAGGGACAGGGACCATAGATACGCAGTATTTT.